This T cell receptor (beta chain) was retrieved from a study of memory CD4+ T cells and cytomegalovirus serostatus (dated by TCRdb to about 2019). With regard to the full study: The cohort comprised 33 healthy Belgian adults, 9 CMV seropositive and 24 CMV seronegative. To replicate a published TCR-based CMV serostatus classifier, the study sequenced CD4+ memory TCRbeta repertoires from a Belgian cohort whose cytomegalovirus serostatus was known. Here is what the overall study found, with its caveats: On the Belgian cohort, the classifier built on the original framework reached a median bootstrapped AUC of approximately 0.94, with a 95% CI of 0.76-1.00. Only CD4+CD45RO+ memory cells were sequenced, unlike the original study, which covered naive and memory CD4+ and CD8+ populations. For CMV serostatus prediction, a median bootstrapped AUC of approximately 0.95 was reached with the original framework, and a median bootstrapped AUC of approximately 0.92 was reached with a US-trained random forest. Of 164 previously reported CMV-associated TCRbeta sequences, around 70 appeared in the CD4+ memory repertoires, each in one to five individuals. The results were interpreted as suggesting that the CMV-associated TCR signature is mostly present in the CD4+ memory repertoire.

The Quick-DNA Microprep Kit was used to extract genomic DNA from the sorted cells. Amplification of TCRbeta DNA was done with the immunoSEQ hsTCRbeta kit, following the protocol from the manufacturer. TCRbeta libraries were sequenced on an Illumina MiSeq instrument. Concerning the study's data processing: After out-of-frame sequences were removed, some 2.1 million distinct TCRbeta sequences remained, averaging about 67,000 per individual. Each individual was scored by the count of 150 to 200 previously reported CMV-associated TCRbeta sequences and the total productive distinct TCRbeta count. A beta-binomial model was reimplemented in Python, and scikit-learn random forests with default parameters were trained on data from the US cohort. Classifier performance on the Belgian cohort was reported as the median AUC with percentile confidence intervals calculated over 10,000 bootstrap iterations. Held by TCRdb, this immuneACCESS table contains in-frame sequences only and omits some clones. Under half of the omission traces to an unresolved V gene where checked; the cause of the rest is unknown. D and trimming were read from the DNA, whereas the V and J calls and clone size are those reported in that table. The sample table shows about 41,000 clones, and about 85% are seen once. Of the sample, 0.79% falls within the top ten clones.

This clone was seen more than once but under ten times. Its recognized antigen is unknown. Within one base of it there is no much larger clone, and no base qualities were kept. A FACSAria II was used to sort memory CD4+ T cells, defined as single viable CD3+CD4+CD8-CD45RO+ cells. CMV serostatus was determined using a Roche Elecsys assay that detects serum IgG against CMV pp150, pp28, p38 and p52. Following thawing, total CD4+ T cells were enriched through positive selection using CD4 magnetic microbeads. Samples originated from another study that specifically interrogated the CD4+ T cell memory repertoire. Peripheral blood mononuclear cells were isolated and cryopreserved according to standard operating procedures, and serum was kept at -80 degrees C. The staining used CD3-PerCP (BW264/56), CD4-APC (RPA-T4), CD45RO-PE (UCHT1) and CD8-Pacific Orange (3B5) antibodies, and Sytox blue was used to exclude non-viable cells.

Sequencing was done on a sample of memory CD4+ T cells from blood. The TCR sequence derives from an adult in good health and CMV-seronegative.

The DNA is as follows: TGTGCCAGCGATCAGGGGGCAGTTGGAAACACCATATATTTT. This is translated as CASDQGAVGNTIYF. The rearrangement combines TRBV6-1 with TRBJ1-3; the junction holds 8 bases that match TRBD1. Spanning cysteine to phenylalanine, the CDR3 consists of 14 amino acids. The CDR3 DNA has 42 bases and is translated from base 1. Clipping removes 8 bases from V and 3 bases from J, with 6 as the unmatched junction base count. Taken from the germline V gene, the CDR1 and CDR2 loops are MNHNS and SASEGT.